The rows below give T cell receptor beta chains drawn from one sample of a study of T cell responses to AZD1222 COVID-19 vaccine. Libraries were prepared by immunoSEQ multiplex PCR; TCRdb keeps only in-frame clonotypes and omits some of them. Of about 120,000 clones in the sample, roughly 90% were seen once. This material consisted of peripheral blood, taken on day 0 of AZD1222 vaccination. The source of these receptors is an adult in good health. The CDR3 runs from the conserved cysteine through the conserved F or W. The order of the fields is CDR3 DNA, CDR3 protein, clone size, V gene, D gene, J gene. D genes are given only for firm matches. Some rows mark clone size as missing; the rest say once, few, many or name a class of expanded clone.

CDR3nt: TGTGCCAGTAGTATACCAGGGGCAACTAATGAAAAACTGTTTTTT
CDR3aa: CASSIPGATNEKLFF
abundance: NA
v_gene: TRBV19
d_gene: NA
j_gene: TRBJ1-4

CDR3nt: TGTGCCAGTACAGTTCAGCCGCCATCTAATGAAAAACTGTTTTTT
CDR3aa: CASTVQPPSNEKLFF
abundance: NA
v_gene: TRBV19
d_gene: NA
j_gene: TRBJ1-4

CDR3nt: TGTGCCAGTAGTATACTCCCTAGGCAGGGACTAGCGGCCAGAAGGAGCAATGAGCAGTTCTTC
CDR3aa: CASSILPRQGLAARRSNEQFF
abundance: NA
v_gene: TRBV19
d_gene: TRBD2
j_gene: TRBJ2-1

CDR3nt: TGCAGCGTTGCAGCGCCGGGTCAAGGAACCTACGAGCAGTACTTC
CDR3aa: CSVAAPGQGTYEQYF
abundance: NA
v_gene: TRBV29-1
d_gene: NA
j_gene: TRBJ2-7

CDR3nt: TGTGCCAGCGCTAGGAAAATCGGCGAAAAACTGTTTTTT
CDR3aa: CASARKIGEKLFF
abundance: NA
v_gene: TRBV2
d_gene: NA
j_gene: TRBJ1-4

CDR3nt: TGCAGCGTTGCTCCGAGGCAGGTCTATGGCTACACCTTC
CDR3aa: CSVAPRQVYGYTF
abundance: once
v_gene: TRBV29-1
d_gene: NA
j_gene: TRBJ1-2

CDR3nt: TGTGCCAGCAGCTTATATCCAGGGGCGAACACTGAAGCTTTCTTT
CDR3aa: CASSLYPGANTEAFF
abundance: NA
v_gene: TRBV7-3
d_gene: NA
j_gene: TRBJ1-1

CDR3nt: TGTGCCAGCAGCTTGACAGTTTATCAGCCCCAGCATTTT
CDR3aa: CASSLTVYQPQHF
abundance: few
v_gene: TRBV7-8
d_gene: NA
j_gene: TRBJ1-5

CDR3nt: TGTGCCAGCAGAGGGGCAGGGGGAGATTATGGCTACACCTTC
CDR3aa: CASRGAGGDYGYTF
abundance: once
v_gene: TRBV6-5
d_gene: TRBD1
j_gene: TRBJ1-2

CDR3nt: TGTGCCAGCAGCTTACGAGAGGCCCGGGCTTTCTTT
CDR3aa: CASSLREARAFF
abundance: NA
v_gene: TRBV7-9
d_gene: NA
j_gene: TRBJ1-1

CDR3nt: TGTGCCAGCAGCTTGAGGGGGATGAACACTGAAGCTTTCTTT
CDR3aa: CASSLRGMNTEAFF
abundance: NA
v_gene: TRBV5-4
d_gene: NA
j_gene: TRBJ1-1

CDR3nt: TGTGCCAGCAGCGGCCGGGACAGAAATGAAAAACTGTTTTTT
CDR3aa: CASSGRDRNEKLFF
abundance: NA
v_gene: TRBV9
d_gene: TRBD1
j_gene: TRBJ1-4

CDR3nt: TGTGCCAGCAGCTTAATTGGGAGAGACAATGAGCAGTTCTTC
CDR3aa: CASSLIGRDNEQFF
abundance: NA
v_gene: TRBV7-2
d_gene: NA
j_gene: TRBJ2-1

CDR3nt: TGTGCCAGCAGTGACGACCGGGGGCAGAAACTGTTTTTT
CDR3aa: CASSDDRGQKLFF
abundance: NA
v_gene: TRBV6-1
d_gene: NA
j_gene: TRBJ1-4

CDR3nt: TGTGCCAGCCGATCCGGGACCGCTCGCACCGGGGAGCTGTTTTTT
CDR3aa: CASRSGTARTGELFF
abundance: NA
v_gene: TRBV2
d_gene: NA
j_gene: TRBJ2-2

CDR3nt: TGCAGTGCTAGTGACCTGACAGCTCTAGCCAAAAACATTCAGTACTTC
CDR3aa: CSASDLTALAKNIQYF
abundance: NA
v_gene: TRBV20-1
d_gene: NA
j_gene: TRBJ2-4

CDR3nt: TGTGCCAGCAGTTTCCGAAATTCACCCCTCCACTTT
CDR3aa: CASSFRNSPLHF
abundance: once
v_gene: TRBV6-5
d_gene: NA
j_gene: TRBJ1-6

CDR3nt: TGTGCCAGCAGTGGGGACACCTATGGCTACACCTTC
CDR3aa: CASSGDTYGYTF
abundance: NA
v_gene: TRBV28
d_gene: NA
j_gene: TRBJ1-2

CDR3nt: TGCGCCAGCAGCCAGCCCCAGGGAGGGAACACTGAAGCTTTCTTT
CDR3aa: CASSQPQGGNTEAFF
abundance: NA
v_gene: TRBV4-1
d_gene: NA
j_gene: TRBJ1-1

CDR3nt: TGTGCCAGCAGCGCGGACAGGGAACAAGAGACCCAGTACTTC
CDR3aa: CASSADREQETQYF
abundance: NA
v_gene: TRBV7-9
d_gene: TRBD1
j_gene: TRBJ2-5

CDR3nt: TGTGCCAGCAGCAGGGGTTCTGGAAACACCATATATTTT
CDR3aa: CASSRGSGNTIYF
abundance: NA
v_gene: TRBV27
d_gene: NA
j_gene: TRBJ1-3

CDR3nt: TGTGCCAGTAGTATAGACCCCCTCTCGTACAGGACAAGAAACTCTGGAAACACCATATATTTT
CDR3aa: CASSIDPLSYRTRNSGNTIYF
abundance: few
v_gene: TRBV19
d_gene: NA
j_gene: TRBJ1-3

CDR3nt: TGTGCCAGCAGCCCCCTCCTGGACAGCCTCTATGGCTACACCTTC
CDR3aa: CASSPLLDSLYGYTF
abundance: NA
v_gene: TRBV14
d_gene: NA
j_gene: TRBJ1-2